This T cell receptor (beta chain) was identified in a study of blood T cell repertoires in COVID-19. Turning to the study itself: PBMCs, B-cell-depleted T cells, or T cells were the source of the cDNA or gDNA that made up the material.

Recovery among Cohort 3 donors was established by two negative PCRs, clearance, or symptom resolution. In the authors' workflow: Reference gene primer amplification yielded estimated nucleated cell counts. Assay: immunoSEQ multiplex PCR; the TCRdb copy retains only in-frame clones and omits some. The DNA gave D and trimming, while V, J and clone size come from that table. This sample has 450,000 to 600,000 clones; about 85% occur once, and the top ten carry 0.7%. This sequence originates from a woman between 18 and 30 years old who had recovered from COVID-19. The sequenced sample was PBMCs or T cells enriched from blood (not recorded which).

The CDR3 here is CASSPLAGGNNEQFF. CDR3 DNA sequence: TGTGCCAGCAGCCCCCTAGCGGGGGGTAACAATGAGCAGTTCTTC. This chain links TRBV3-1 (or the pseudogene TRBV3-2) with TRBJ2-1; TRBD2 agrees at 11 bases. Trimming removed 4 bases from V and 5 bases from J; junction bases left unmatched: 4. The CDR3 has 15 residues. Germline assignment: CDR1 LGHDT and CDR2 YNNKEL (reference sequence).